This T cell receptor (beta chain) was sequenced during a study of cytomegalovirus exposure and HLA in healthy donors. Findings of the study overall: With later analysis, a missense DCLRE1C variant became linked to TCR beta V- and J-gene trimming. Across donors, most TCRs were seen rarely, yet some public ones were widespread. On later analysis, the bulk of CMV-associated TCR beta chains appeared to be HLA-restricted. There were approximately 150 TCR beta chains listed as cytomegalovirus-associated.

V trimming: 4 bases; J trimming: 0 bases; junction bases outside the gene matches: 9. Per the germline V gene, CDR1 is MNHNS and CDR2 is SASEGT. The CDR3 is 18 amino acids. Both 60 Vbeta primers and 13 Jbeta primers went into the PCR. Method: immunoSEQ multiplex PCR; TCRdb's copy keeps in-frame clones and lacks some. The sample holds roughly 130,000 clones; about 79% are singletons and the top ten take roughly 3%. To note about this clone: Its antigen is unidentified.

Sequenced input: PBMCs. This clonotype was sampled from a man aged 50-59 years in good health and CMV-seronegative. The chain uses TRBV6-1 and TRBJ1-4, with 9 bases fitting TRBD1. The CDR3 loop is CASSAGTGLSATNEKLFF. The DNA of the CDR3 is TGTGCCAGCAGTGCCGGGACAGGGCTTTCTGCAACTAATGAAAAACTGTTTTTT.